A single sample is the source of the 2 T cell receptor beta chains below, sequenced in a study of T-cell reconstitution after alpha-beta-depleted transplantation in children. Construction of the TCRbeta library involved unique molecular identifiers. MiXCR, run by TCRdb on the PCR reads, gives a single entry per CDR3 protein. The sample records 550,000 to 600,000 distinct CDR3 sequences, roughly 23% being singletons. The specimen comprised PBMCs, mostly from graft donor cells, sampled 360 days after TCRalphabeta/CD19-depleted stem cell transplant. These TCRs come from a boy in the first two years of life who had a stem cell transplant for acute myeloid leukemia, so the T cells may come from the graft donor.

This chain uses TRBV12-3 or TRBV12-4 with TRBJ1-6, with 9 positions matching TRBD1. The junction had 6 bases not matched to a gene; V was cut back by 5 bases and J by 7 bases. CDR3 length: 15 residues. The CDR3 nucleotides read TGTGCCAGCAGTCCCGGGACAGGGTTGAATTCACCCCTCCACTTT. Its protein product is CASSPGTGLNSPLHF.

Ten or more counts support this clonotype. This chain uses TRBV20-1 with TRBJ2-5, with TRBD2 identical over 10 bases. This CDR3 is 14 amino acids long. Germline V gene sequence: CDR1 DFQATT, CDR2 SNEGSKA (reference sequence). Trimming took 2 bases from V and 5 from J; bases not matched to a gene: 5. The chain's CDR3 is CSARSTSGVETQYF. Here the CDR3 DNA reads TGCAGTGCTAGATCAACTAGCGGGGTTGAGACCCAGTACTTC.